These T cell receptor beta chains were read from a single sample in a study of early T cells in non-severe SARS-CoV-2 infection. TCRdb reanalysed the 5' RACE reads using MiXCR and keeps one entry per CDR3 protein. The sample lists approximately 110,000 distinct CDR3 sequences, 15% occurring once. The sample taken for sequencing was whole blood. Source of these receptors: an adult who was a healthcare worker with PCR-confirmed SARS-CoV-2 infection or an uninfected control (not recorded which). CDR3s include the opening cysteine and the closing phenylalanine or tryptophan. The order of the fields is D gene, clone size, V gene, J gene, CDR3 protein, CDR3 DNA. D genes are given only for firm matches. A clone size is listed for some rows: how often the clone was seen (once, few, many), or a class if it is expanded.

-	-	TRBV5-4	TRBJ2-2	CASSLSGLGNTGELFF	TGTGCCAGCAGCCTTTCCGGACTGGGGAACACCGGGGAGCTGTTTTTT
-	-	TRBV5-6	TRBJ2-5	CASSTTAPGGVETQYF	TGTGCCAGCAGCACCACTGCACCCGGAGGAGTAGAGACCCAGTACTTC
TRBD1	few	TRBV5-1	TRBJ2-1	CASSSTGGNNEQFF	TGCGCCAGCAGCTCAACAGGGGGAAACAATGAGCAGTTCTTC
-	few	TRBV20-1	TRBJ2-1	CSARDTESSYNEQFF	TGCAGTGCTAGAGATACGGAAAGCTCCTACAATGAGCAGTTCTTC
-	few	TRBV7-9	TRBJ2-7	CASSLTPGEQYF	TGTGCCAGCAGCTTAACGCCAGGGGAGCAGTACTTC
-	-	TRBV19	TRBJ2-2	CASRWQGGSGELFF	TGTGCCAGTAGATGGCAGGGTGGATCCGGGGAGCTGTTTTTT
TRBD2	-	TRBV29-1	TRBJ2-5	CSVVKLAGGPRETQYF	TGCAGCGTTGTGAAATTAGCGGGGGGGCCTAGGGAGACCCAGTACTTC
-	-	TRBV12-3/TRBV12-4	TRBJ1-2	CASSFRENYGYTF	TGTGCCAGCAGTTTCCGGGAAAACTATGGCTACACCTTC
-	-	TRBV24-1	TRBJ2-3	CATSDSTDTQYF	TGTGCCACCAGTGACTCCACAGATACGCAGTATTTT
-	-	TRBV7-6	TRBJ1-1	CASSLGAGSNTEAFF	TGTGCCAGCAGCTTAGGGGCAGGGAGTAACACTGAAGCTTTCTTT
TRBD1	-	TRBV19	TRBJ1-2	CASSMDRRYGYTF	TGTGCCAGTAGTATGGACAGGCGCTATGGCTACACCTTC
-	-	TRBV7-9	TRBJ1-1	CASSLVPRGSEAFF	TGTGCCAGCAGCTTAGTCCCCCGGGGGAGTGAAGCTTTCTTT
-	-	TRBV4-1	TRBJ1-1	CASSQEFAGTEAFF	TGCGCCAGCAGCCAAGAATTTGCGGGGACTGAAGCTTTCTTT
TRBD1	-	TRBV9	TRBJ2-1	CASSLGQGGLAF	TGTGCCAGCAGCCTGGGACAGGGAGGCCTAGCCTTC
TRBD2	few	TRBV11-1	TRBJ2-2	CASSHKKRGPNTGELFF	TGTGCCAGCAGCCACAAAAAGCGGGGCCCGAACACCGGGGAGCTGTTTTTT
-	many	TRBV5-1	TRBJ2-7	CASSLDAYSYEQYF	TGCGCCAGCAGCTTGGATGCCTACTCCTACGAGCAGTACTTC
TRBD1	-	TRBV24-1	TRBJ2-1	CAASGTDDNEQFF	TGTGCCGCATCCGGGACAGATGACAATGAGCAGTTCTTC
-	-	TRBV10-3	TRBJ1-5	CATRETAEPPPQHF	TGTGCCACCCGGGAGACAGCCGAACCCCCGCCCCAGCATTTT
-	-	TRBV20-1	TRBJ2-2	CSARDPRAGDGELFF	TGCAGTGCTAGAGATCCCAGGGCGGGTGACGGGGAGCTGTTTTTT
-	few	TRBV5-1	TRBJ2-7	CASSLSPGTDEQYF	TGCGCCAGCAGCTTGAGCCCGGGAACCGACGAGCAGTACTTC
-	-	TRBV3-1	TRBJ1-2	CASSQGVPRAGYTF	TGTGCCAGCAGCCAAGGGGTTCCTCGTGCTGGCTACACCTTC
-	-	TRBV21-1	TRBJ2-7	CASFPSTPRGHEQYF	TGTGCCAGCTTTCCTTCTACCCCCAGGGGCCACGAGCAGTACTTC
TRBD2	-	TRBV4-2	TRBJ2-2	CASSLAGDNTGELFF	TGTGCCAGCAGCTTAGCGGGGGACAACACCGGGGAGCTGTTTTTT
-	many	TRBV11-2	TRBJ1-2	CASSLTVSRGYTF	TGTGCCAGCAGCTTGACAGTTAGTCGTGGCTACACCTTC
-	few	TRBV28	TRBJ2-2	CASSFASLLNTGELFF	TGTGCCAGCAGTTTTGCCAGCTTACTGAACACCGGGGAGCTGTTTTTT
-	-	TRBV29-1	TRBJ2-5	CSVEEAPRTQYF	TGCAGCGTTGAAGAGGCCCCCCGAACCCAGTACTTC
-	many	TRBV7-9	TRBJ1-3	CASSFGNTIYF	TGTGCCAGCAGCTTTGGGAACACCATATATTTT
-	-	TRBV29-1	TRBJ1-5	CSVGVGAKQPQHF	TGCAGCGTTGGGGTGGGGGCTAAGCAGCCCCAGCATTTT
TRBD2	-	TRBV5-1	TRBJ2-1	CASSLTGTRNEQFF	TGCGCCAGCAGCTTGACCGGGACTAGAAATGAGCAGTTCTTC
-	-	TRBV20-1	TRBJ2-1	CSAVASSYNEQFF	TGCAGTGCCGTGGCTTCCTCCTACAATGAGCAGTTCTTC
TRBD1	-	TRBV30	TRBJ1-1	CAWSVQGAYTEAFF	TGTGCCTGGAGTGTACAGGGGGCCTACACTGAAGCTTTCTTT
-	many	TRBV7-8	TRBJ2-2	CASSWTAGELFF	TGTGCCAGCAGTTGGACAGCTGGGGAGCTGTTTTTT
-	few	TRBV20-1	TRBJ1-1	CSVQVGSTEAFF	TGCAGTGTCCAGGTGGGGTCCACTGAAGCTTTCTTT
-	many	TRBV5-1	TRBJ2-2	CASSFRGEDTGELFF	TGCGCCAGCAGCTTTAGGGGAGAGGACACCGGGGAGCTGTTTTTT
TRBD1	-	TRBV18	TRBJ1-5	CASSPGTGWGRQPQHF	TGTGCCAGCTCACCCGGGACAGGATGGGGAAGGCAGCCCCAGCATTTT
TRBD1	-	TRBV29-1	TRBJ2-3	CSADRGQIDTQYF	TGCAGCGCTGACAGGGGGCAAATAGATACGCAGTATTTT
-	few	TRBV3-1	TRBJ1-2	CASRHTGASSNYGYTF	TGTGCCAGCAGACATACAGGAGCATCTTCTAACTATGGCTACACCTTC
TRBD1	few	TRBV25-1	TRBJ1-2	CASRPAGTGAYGYTF	TGTGCCAGCAGGCCGGCCGGGACAGGGGCCTATGGCTACACCTTC
-	-	TRBV29-1	TRBJ2-1	CSVANNEQFF	TGCAGCGTCGCCAACAATGAGCAGTTCTTC
-	few	TRBV24-1	TRBJ2-3	CATSDEKMTDTQYF	TGTGCCACCAGTGATGAGAAAATGACAGATACGCAGTATTTT
TRBD2	many	TRBV5-1	TRBJ2-7	CASSPTSGTYEQYF	TGCGCCAGCAGCCCGACTAGCGGTACCTACGAGCAGTACTTC
TRBD2	few	TRBV14	TRBJ2-3	CASSRSLAVSTDTQYF	TGTGCCAGCAGCCGTTCCCTAGCGGTGAGCACAGATACGCAGTATTTT
-	-	TRBV11-1	TRBJ2-7	CASSALGEQYF	TGTGCCAGCAGCGCCCTTGGGGAGCAGTACTTC
-	few	TRBV7-6	TRBJ2-6	CASSPEGGSGANVLTF	TGTGCCAGCAGCCCTGAAGGGGGATCAGGGGCCAACGTCCTGACTTTC
-	-	TRBV29-1	TRBJ2-3	CSVGGAGQRTDTQYF	TGCAGCGTTGGCGGGGCGGGACAGCGCACAGATACGCAGTATTTT
-	-	TRBV4-2	TRBJ1-3	CASSTGTRGNTIYF	TGTGCCAGCAGTACAGGGACACGTGGAAACACCATATATTTT
TRBD2	few	TRBV3-1	TRBJ2-2	CASSPGLVGGELFF	TGTGCCAGCAGTCCCGGACTAGTCGGCGGGGAGCTGTTTTTT
-	-	TRBV10-3	TRBJ2-7	CAISEVSGDEQYF	TGTGCCATCAGTGAGGTCTCAGGGGACGAGCAGTACTTC